This T cell receptor beta chain was recorded in a study of blood T cell repertoires in COVID-19. Study as a whole: The origin of the acute and convalescent COVID-19 samples was the United States, Italy and Spain. Nucleic acid was either cDNA or gDNA, and it came from T cells, B-cell-depleted T cells, or PBMCs.

In the original analysis: How many nucleated cells were present was estimated from reference gene primer amplification. This table comes from immunoSEQ multiplex PCR, and its TCRdb copy is limited to in-frame clones, with some not included. V and J calls and clone size are those listed in that table; D and trimming were worked out from the DNA. The sample comprises about 130,000 clones, around four fifths of which are singletons, and roughly 12% rests with the top ten. Germline V lookup: CDR1 MDHEN, CDR2 SYDVKM. V trimming: 3 bases; J trimming: 7 bases; junction bases outside the gene matches: 3. CDR3 length: 14 amino acids.

This receptor was taken from a man between 60 and 70 years old with acute or convalescent COVID-19. The V call is TRBV28, the J call TRBJ2-3; TRBD2 agrees at 11 bases. Sequencing was done on a sample of peripheral blood. The CDR3 region is CASSLTSGVHTQYF. Here the CDR3 DNA reads TGTGCCAGCAGTTTGACTAGCGGGGTTCATACGCAGTATTTT.